This is a list of T cell receptor beta chains from one sample in a study of breast tumors, draining lymph nodes, adjacent tissues. One entry per CDR3 protein, called by TCRdb with MiXCR from the multiplex PCR reads. The sample yields 85,000 to 130,000 distinct CDR3 sequences, less than 25% seen once. The source material was axillary lymph node tissue. Every receptor here comes from a female donor with breast cancer. Some clones in this sample may be carry-over from other donors' samples. CDR3s include the opening cysteine and the closing phenylalanine or tryptophan. A D gene is named only where the DNA matches it firmly. Clone size is given for some rows only: seen once, a few or many times, or a class if the clone is expanded.

v_call,clone_size,j_call,d_call,cdr3_aa,cdr3_nt
TRBV6-5,many,TRBJ1-2,TRBD1,CASSSTGVGYTF,TGTGCCAGCAGTTCGACAGGGGTTGGCTACACCTTC
TRBV4-2,many,TRBJ2-7,TRBD2,CASSQDIEGASGMEEQYF,TGTGCCAGCAGCCAAGATATAGAGGGAGCCAGCGGGATGGAGGAGCAGTACTTC
TRBV18,many,TRBJ1-2,NA,CASSDAGGGYTF,TGTGCCAGCTCGGACGCGGGAGGTGGCTACACCTTC
TRBV20-1,NA,TRBJ1-1,NA,CSARDLKNTEAFF,TGCAGTGCTAGAGATCTGAAGAACACTGAAGCTTTCTTT
TRBV6-6,many,TRBJ1-2,TRBD1,CASSYSKEGAFQGYTF,TGTGCCAGCAGTTACTCGAAGGAGGGGGCGTTTCAGGGCTACACCTTC
TRBV6-1,many,TRBJ1-5,NA,CASSRPRTQTNQPQHF,TGTGCCAGCAGTCGTCCAAGGACGCAAACCAATCAGCCCCAGCATTTT
TRBV3-1,NA,TRBJ2-7,TRBD1,CASSQESGTGGYEQYF,TGTGCCAGCAGCCAAGAGTCGGGGACAGGGGGCTACGAGCAGTACTTC
TRBV12-3/TRBV12-4,NA,TRBJ2-2,TRBD1,CASSWTGTGLTGELFF,TGTGCCAGCAGTTGGACCGGGACAGGGCTGACCGGGGAGCTGTTTTTT
TRBV7-8,many,TRBJ2-2,TRBD1,CASSLRGTGGGGGELFF,TGTGCCAGCAGCTTACGCGGGACAGGGGGCGGCGGCGGGGAGCTGTTTTTT
TRBV4-2,many,TRBJ1-5,NA,CASSRFGRTPGNQPQHF,TGTGCCAGCAGCCGTTTCGGGCGCACCCCCGGCAATCAGCCCCAGCATTTT
TRBV20-1,NA,TRBJ2-6,NA,CSARDPRNSGANVLTF,TGCAGTGCTAGAGACCCCCGGAACTCTGGGGCCAACGTCCTGACTTTC
TRBV9,many,TRBJ1-4,NA,CASSVGVGSSNEKLFF,TGTGCCAGCAGCGTAGGGGTGGGTTCTTCTAATGAAAAACTGTTTTTT
TRBV7-2,NA,TRBJ2-1,TRBD2,CASSLEARLAKYNEQFF,TGTGCCAGCAGCTTAGAGGCGAGACTAGCGAAGTACAATGAGCAGTTCTTC
TRBV2,many,TRBJ2-5,NA,CASSVELRETQYF,TGTGCCAGCAGTGTTGAATTGAGAGAGACCCAGTACTTC
TRBV5-1,many,TRBJ2-7,TRBD1,CASSWDSSYEQYF,TGCGCCAGCAGCTGGGACAGCTCCTACGAGCAGTACTTC
TRBV10-2,few,TRBJ2-2,NA,CASSLPSLSKGTGELFF,TGCGCCAGCAGTCTACCTTCGCTCTCAAAAGGGACCGGGGAGCTGTTTTTT
TRBV9,NA,TRBJ2-4,NA,CASSGTAKNIQYF,TGTGCCAGCAGCGGGACAGCCAAAAACATTCAGTACTTC
TRBV20-1,many,TRBJ2-3,NA,CSARDPLRRRGLVDTQYF,TGCAGTGCTAGAGATCCCCTCCGTCGCCGGGGACTGGTTGATACGCAGTATTTT
TRBV27,many,TRBJ2-1,NA,CASSGRPYNEQFF,TGTGCCAGCAGCGGGCGGCCCTACAATGAGCAGTTCTTC
TRBV25-1,many,TRBJ2-2,NA,CASSADPGELFF,TGTGCCAGCAGTGCAGACCCGGGGGAGCTGTTTTTT
TRBV9,many,TRBJ2-2,NA,CASSQRGGGPRELFF,TGTGCCAGCAGCCAAAGAGGGGGAGGGCCCCGGGAGCTGTTTTTT
TRBV5-1,many,TRBJ2-1,NA,CASSFPQYNEQFF,TGCGCCAGCAGCTTCCCACAATACAATGAGCAGTTCTTC